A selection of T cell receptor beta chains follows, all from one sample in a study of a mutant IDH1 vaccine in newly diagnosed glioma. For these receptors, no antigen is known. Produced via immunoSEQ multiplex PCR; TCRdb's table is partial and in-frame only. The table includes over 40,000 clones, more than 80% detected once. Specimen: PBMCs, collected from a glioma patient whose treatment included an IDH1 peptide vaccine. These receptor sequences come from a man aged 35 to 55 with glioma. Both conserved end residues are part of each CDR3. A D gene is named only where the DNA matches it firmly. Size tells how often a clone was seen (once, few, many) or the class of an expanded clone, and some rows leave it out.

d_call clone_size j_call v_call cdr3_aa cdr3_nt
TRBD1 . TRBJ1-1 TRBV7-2 CASSRTGGTEAFF TGTGCCAGCAGCCGTACAGGGGGCACTGAAGCTTTCTTT
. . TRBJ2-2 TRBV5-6 CASSLWAGTGELFF TGTGCCAGCAGCTTGTGGGCAGGAACCGGGGAGCTGTTTTTT
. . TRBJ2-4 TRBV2 CASSGDREDQYF TGTGCCAGCAGCGGAGACAGGGAGGATCAGTACTTC
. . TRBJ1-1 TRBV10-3 CAISEGLNTEAFF TGTGCCATCAGTGAGGGATTGAACACTGAAGCTTTCTTT
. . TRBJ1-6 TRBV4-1 CASSHGGGGSYNSPLHF TGCGCCAGCAGCCACGGGGGGGGAGGGAGTTATAATTCACCCCTCCACTTT
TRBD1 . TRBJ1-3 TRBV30 CAWSAHRGPGNTIYF TGTGCCTGGAGTGCGCACAGGGGGCCTGGAAACACCATATATTTT
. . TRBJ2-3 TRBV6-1 CASSTWQQNTQYF TGTGCCAGCAGTACTTGGCAGCAAAATACGCAGTATTTT
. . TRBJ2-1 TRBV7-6 CASSWTDKYNEQFF TGTGCCAGCAGCTGGACAGACAAATACAATGAGCAGTTCTTC
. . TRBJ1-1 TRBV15 CATSRAQLNTEAFF TGTGCCACCAGCAGAGCCCAGCTAAACACTGAAGCTTTCTTT
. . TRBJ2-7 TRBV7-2 CASSLGSTAYEQYF TGTGCCAGCAGCTTAGGCTCCACCGCCTACGAGCAGTACTTC
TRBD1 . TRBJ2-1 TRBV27 CASSLFTGDNEQFF TGTGCCAGCAGTTTATTTACAGGGGACAATGAGCAGTTCTTC
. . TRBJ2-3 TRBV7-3 CASSLTDTQYF TGTGCCAGCAGCTTAACAGATACGCAGTATTTT
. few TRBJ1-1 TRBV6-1 CASSETLGRVEAFF TGTGCCAGCAGTGAGACCCTGGGGAGGGTTGAAGCTTTCTTT
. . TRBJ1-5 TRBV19 CASSIAGAQPQHF TGTGCCAGTAGTATTGCGGGGGCCCAGCCCCAGCATTTT
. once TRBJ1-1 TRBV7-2 CASSSDRFDTEAFF TGTGCCAGCAGCTCAGACAGGTTCGACACTGAAGCTTTCTTT
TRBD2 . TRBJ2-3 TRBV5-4 CASSSGGTESHTQYF TGTGCCAGCAGCTCGGGGGGGACCGAGTCACATACGCAGTATTTT
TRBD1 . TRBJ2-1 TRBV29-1 CSATRGQGAGEQFF TGCAGCGCAACCAGGGGGCAGGGGGCCGGTGAGCAGTTCTTC
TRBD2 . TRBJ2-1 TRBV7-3 CASSLRVSGLAGGIKDEQFF TGTGCCAGCAGCTTAAGAGTTAGTGGGCTAGCGGGAGGGATAAAGGATGAGCAGTTCTTC
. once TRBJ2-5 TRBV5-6 CASSLGGDRQETQYF TGTGCCAGCAGCTTGGGGGGAGACCGCCAAGAGACCCAGTACTTC
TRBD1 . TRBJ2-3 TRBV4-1 CASSLRTGGTDTQYF TGCGCCAGCAGCCTCCGAACAGGGGGCACAGATACGCAGTATTTT
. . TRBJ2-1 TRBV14 CASSRKEGASFAITPRAWNEQFF TGTGCCAGCAGCCGAAAGGAGGGGGCGAGTTTTGCAATCACACCCCGGGCTTGGAATGAGCAGTTCTTC
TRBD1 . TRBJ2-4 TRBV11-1 CASSLGQGLAKNIQYF TGTGCCAGCAGCCTAGGACAGGGCCTAGCCAAAAACATTCAGTACTTC
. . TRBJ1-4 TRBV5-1 CASSLDPSSRRLFF TGCGCCAGCAGCCTCGATCCCTCGTCGAGAAGACTGTTTTTT
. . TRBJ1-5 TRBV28 CASSSPDGEYNQPQHF TGTGCCAGCAGTTCCCCGGACGGGGAATACAATCAGCCCCAGCATTTT
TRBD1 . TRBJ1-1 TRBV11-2 CASSRSDRGTEAFF TGTGCCAGCAGCCGATCCGACAGGGGAACTGAAGCTTTCTTT
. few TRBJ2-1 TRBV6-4 CASSDTDGSYNEQFF TGTGCCAGCAGTGACACGGACGGCTCCTACAATGAGCAGTTCTTC
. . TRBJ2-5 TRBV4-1 CASSQDSGGMETQYF TGCGCCAGCAGCCAAGATAGTGGGGGGATGGAGACCCAGTACTTC
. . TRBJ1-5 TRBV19 CASSRTQGSNQPQHF TGTGCCAGTAGTCGGACTCAGGGGAGCAATCAGCCCCAGCATTTT
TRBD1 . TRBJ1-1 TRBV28 CASKRTGPNTEAFF TGTGCCAGCAAGAGGACAGGGCCGAACACTGAAGCTTTCTTT
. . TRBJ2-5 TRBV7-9 CASSLAGRVEETQYF TGTGCCAGCAGCTTAGCGGGCAGGGTGGAGGAGACCCAGTACTTC
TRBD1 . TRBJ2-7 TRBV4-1 CASSQGVGTGSEQYF TGCGCCAGCAGCCAAGGCGTTGGGACAGGGAGCGAGCAGTACTTC
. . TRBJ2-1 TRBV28 CASSLGIGGEQFF TGTGCCAGCAGTTTGGGCATTGGCGGTGAGCAGTTCTTC
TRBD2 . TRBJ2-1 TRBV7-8 CASRASGNYNEQFF TGTGCCAGCAGAGCTAGCGGTAACTACAATGAGCAGTTCTTC
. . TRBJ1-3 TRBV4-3 CASSQVNTLRSGNTIYF TGCGCCAGCAGCCAAGTCAATACTCTGCGCTCTGGAAACACCATATATTTT
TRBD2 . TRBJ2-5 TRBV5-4 CASSTKGLAGVETQYF TGTGCCAGCAGCACCAAGGGACTAGCGGGAGTGGAGACCCAGTACTTC
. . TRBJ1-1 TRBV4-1 CASSQITQGNKNTEAFF TGCGCCAGCAGCCAAATCACCCAGGGAAACAAGAACACTGAAGCTTTCTTT
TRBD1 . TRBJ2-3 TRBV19 CASSVRQGMGTDTQYF TGTGCCAGTAGTGTGCGACAGGGGATGGGCACAGATACGCAGTATTTT
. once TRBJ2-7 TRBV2 CARGAPYEQYF TGTGCCCGCGGGGCCCCCTACGAGCAGTACTTC
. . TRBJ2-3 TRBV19 CASSILSSTDTQYF TGTGCCAGTAGTATTCTTTCCAGCACAGATACGCAGTATTTT
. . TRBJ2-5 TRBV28 CASSPQIRQDGSQYF TGTGCCAGCAGTCCCCAGATCAGGCAAGACGGGTCCCAGTACTTC